The 30 T cell receptor beta chains listed next were all sequenced from one sample in a study of tumor and adjacent non-tumor tissue in lung cancer. RNA was extracted from bulk tissue without any cell sorting. Distant lung tissue was collected more than 3 cm away from the tumor edge. A modified ARM-PCR protocol with three rounds of nested PCR amplified TCRbeta. TCRdb processed the multiplex PCR reads anew with MiXCR; each CDR3 protein has one entry. The sample carries about 100,000 distinct CDR3 sequences, less than 75% recorded once. The sample was distant non-tumor lung tissue. The receptors originated from a man aged 30 to 45 with non-small cell lung cancer.

V usage is TRBV29-1 and J usage is TRBJ1-4, with TRBD1 identical over 8 bases. The V gene end was trimmed by 8 bases and the J gene end by 5 bases; junction bases not matched to a gene: 7. The CDR3 runs 13 residues. In germline, CDR1 is SQVTM, CDR2 ANQGSEA. CDR3 sequence (DNA): TGCAGCACACCGGACAGGGAGAATGAAAAACTGTTTTTT. Amino acid sequence: CSTPDRENEKLFF. The full variable domain, rest sourced from reference TRBV29-1 and TRBJ1-4, is SAVISQKPSRDICQRGTSLTIQCQVDSQVTMMFWYRQQPGQSLTLIATANQGSEATYESGFVIDKFPISRPNLTFSTLTVSNMSPEDSSIYLCSTPDRENEKLFFGSGTQLSVL.

A few counts support this clonotype. The chain joins TRBV5-5 to TRBJ1-1; possibly TRBD1 for D (5 bases). The V and J ends lost 4 bases and 1 base respectively, with 11 bases between them. The CDR3 extends over 14 amino acids. Germline CDR1 is SGHKS and CDR2 is YYEKEE (reference sequence). In DNA, the CDR3 is TGTGCCAGCAGCCCTAAAGACAGGAACACTGAAGCTTTCTTT. Translated, it gives CASSPKDRNTEAFF.

About this clonotype: Its ends do not fully match the called genes, so a read error is possible. J is TRBJ2-1 and V is TRBV12-3 or TRBV12-4; D assignment may be TRBD1 or TRBD2 (5 bases each). The CDR3 consists of 14 residues. This CDR3 reads CANSPGTLYNQQFF. In nucleotides, the CDR3 is TGTGCCAACAGTCCCGGGACGTTATACAATCAGCAGTTCTTC.

Worth noting for this clonotype: The CDR3 carries no conserved terminal phenylalanine or tryptophan, so it likely arises from a read error. The chain couples TRBV20-1 to TRBJ2-1; possibly TRBD2 for D (6 bases). Germline assignment: CDR1 DFQATT and CDR2 SNEGSKA (reference sequence). The CDR3 loop spans 15 amino acids. CDR3 DNA: TGCAATGCTAGAGGGGACTTAATAGAGGGCAATGCGCAGTTCTTA. Translation gives CNARGDLIEGNAQFL.

This clonotype was detected a few times. With a much larger clone just one base away, this may be a read error. The rearrangement joins TRBV20-1 to TRBJ2-5, with TRBD2 matching 9 bases. Germline CDR1 is DFQATT and CDR2 is SNEGSKA (reference sequence). This CDR3 contains 16 residues. Here the CDR3 reads CNARADLLAGQETQYF. DNA of the CDR3: TGCAATGCTAGAGCCGACCTTCTAGCGGGGCAAGAGACCCAGTACTTC.

Regarding this clonotype: At one end, the junction sequence differs from germline, possibly due to a read error. This sequence joins TRBV6-2 or TRBV6-3 and TRBJ1-2; TRBD1 is a possible D gene (6 bases). CDR3 length equals 16 residues. From germline, CDR1 is MNHEY and CDR2 SVGEGT. The DNA for the CDR3 is TGTGCCAACAGTCCTCCACAGGGCGGCATCGGGGGTGGCTACACCTTC. It translates to CANSPPQGGIGGGYTF.

The rearrangement joins TRBV5-4 to TRBJ2-7, with 7 bases fitting TRBD1. V gave up 8 bases and J gave up 3 bases; unmatched junction bases: 14. The CDR3 covers 15 residues. From germline, CDR1 is SGHNT and CDR2 YYREEE (reference sequence). This CDR3 reads CASSRMRQGFYEQYF. CDR3 in DNA: TGTGCCAGTAGCAGAATGCGACAGGGATTCTACGAGCAGTACTTC.

As to this clonotype: A junction end diverges from the germline sequence, so it may reflect a read error. This sequence joins TRBV4-1 and TRBJ1-2, with unresolved D. From germline, CDR1 is MGHRA and CDR2 YSYEKL. This CDR3 region has 18 residues. The CDR3 protein is CATSQDSTVTRSLYGYTF. The CDR3 coding sequence is TGCGCCACCAGCCAGGACTCAACCGTGACAAGAAGTCTCTATGGCTACACCTTC.

With respect to this clonotype: This may be a read error, as it is one base from a much larger clone. This sequence joins TRBV5-4 and TRBJ1-2, with D maybe TRBD1 (5 bases). Trimming left V 1 base short and J 8 bases short, with 12 bases between. The CDR3 is made up of 13 amino acids. Germline V CDR1 and CDR2: SGHNT, YYREEE (reference sequence). CDR3 DNA: TGTGCCAGCAGCTTGCCAGGGAGGGACGGCTACACCTTC. Translating it yields CASSLPGRDGYTF.

A few counts support this clonotype. The chain has TRBV11-2 and TRBJ2-7; D remains ambiguous. The CDR3 has 14 residues. The ends were cut back, 4 bases at V and 5 bases at J, with 15 bases in the middle. The germline V gene has CDR1 SGHAT and CDR2 FQNNGV. CDR3 bases: TGTGCCAGCAGCTCTCTGTACGGTACGGACGAGCAGTACTTC. It codes for CASSSLYGTDEQYF.

The CDR3: CASSFDSGVGGTQYF. The CDR3 DNA follows: TGTGCCAGCAGCTTCGACTCAGGGGTAGGTGGGACCCAGTACTTC. The J gene is TRBJ2-5, the V gene TRBV11-1; D might be TRBD1 (6 bases). Germline V gene sequence: CDR1 SGHAT, CDR2 FQDESV (reference sequence). This CDR3 has 15 amino acids. V lost 3 bases, J lost 7 bases, and 18 bases lay in between.

With regard to this clonotype: One base away lies a much larger clone, so this may be a sequencing read error. The J gene is TRBJ2-7, the V gene TRBV7-2; 10 bases fit TRBD1. The germline CDR1 and CDR2 sequences are SGHTA and FQGNSA. The J segment lost 1 base and the V segment lost 5 bases, leaving 5 bases of the junction unmatched. CDR3 length: 15 residues. Here the CDR3 reads CASSHQGQGSYEQYF. The CDR3, as DNA: TGTGCCAGCAGCCATCAGGGACAGGGGTCCTACGAGCAGTACTTC. Full variable domain (remainder filled in from reference TRBV7-2 and TRBJ2-7): GAGVSQSPSNKVTEKGKDVELRCDPISGHTALYWYRQSLGQGLEFLIYFQGNSAPDKSGLPSDRFSAERTGGSVSTLTIQRTQQEDSAVYLCASSHQGQGSYEQYFGPGTRLTVT.

On this clonotype itself: At one boundary the junction diverges from the germline segment, which might be a read error. V and J are TRBV11-1 and TRBJ1-1; a weak D match, TRBD1 (6 bases). The CDR3 totals 13 residues. Per germline, CDR1 SGHAT and CDR2 FQDESV (reference sequence). CDR3 amino acids: CVSNLARTGTAFF. The CDR3 DNA follows: TGTGTCAGCAACTTAGCTCGAACAGGGACGGCTTTCTTT.

This clonotype was observed once. Mismatch with germline at one junction end may stem from a read error. The V gene is TRBV20-1, the J gene TRBJ2-7, with TRBD1 matching over 10 bases. The V gene's germline CDR1 is DFQATT and CDR2 SNEGSKA (reference sequence). This CDR3 spans 13 amino acids. The CDR3 sequence is CSARDRGLGKQYF. The CDR3 coding sequence is TGTAGTGCTAGAGACAGGGGGCTAGGTAAGCAGTACTTC.

Of note for this clonotype: At one end the junction does not follow the germline gene, possibly because of a read error. The CDR3 DNA reads as TGCACCAGCAACCAAGGGGCTACAGATACGCAGTATTTT. Amino acids: CTSNQGATDTQYF. The V call is TRBV4-3, the J call TRBJ2-3; D is perhaps TRBD1 (5 bases). Germline-derived CDR1 and CDR2 are LGHNA and YSLEER. This CDR3 is built from 13 residues.

The gene calls are TRBV20-1 and TRBJ1-4; D gene ambiguous. The CDR3 runs 14 residues. V was cut by 7 bases and J by 1 base, with 13 bases left in between. Germline V gene sequence: CDR1 DFQATT, CDR2 SNEGSKA (reference sequence). For the CDR3, the DNA is TGCAGTGATACCAAGCTTGTAACTAATGAAAAACTGTTTTTT. Translation gives CSDTKLVTNEKLFF.

As regards this clonotype: A read error may account for a junction end that differs from germline. The chain employs TRBV12-3 or TRBV12-4 and TRBJ2-2; 8 nucleotides match TRBD2. The CDR3 spans 18 residues. The CDR3 protein is CASSSRGGTAMNTGELFF. The CDR3 DNA sequence: TGTGCCAGTAGCTCCCGGGGGGGAACAGCTATGAACACCGGGGAACTGTTTTTT.

Details on this clonotype: Relative to the germline gene, one junction end is altered; a read error may explain this. This chain connects TRBV11-3 to TRBJ2-2, with D maybe TRBD2 (5 bases). From germline, CDR1 is SGHNT and CDR2 YENEEA. CDR3 length: 12 amino acids. The CDR3 spells CPSEDFSGELFF. In DNA, the CDR3 is TGTCCCAGCGAGGACTTCTCCGGGGAGCTGTTTTTT.

Remarks on this clonotype: The junction departs from the called germline gene at one end, perhaps through a read error. V is TRBV4-1 and J is TRBJ2-4; TRBD1 agrees at 10 bases. Germline V gene sequence: CDR1 MGHRA, CDR2 YSYEKL. The CDR3 length is 18 residues. CDR3 sequence: CAISQDPETGGAGDIQYF. The DNA for the CDR3 is TGCGCCATCAGCCAAGATCCTGAGACAGGGGGCGCGGGGGACATTCAGTACTTC.

This clonotype was picked up a small number of times. V is TRBV7-8 and J is TRBJ2-3; no reliable D call. The CDR3 loop spans 15 amino acids. Germline assignment: CDR1 SGHVS and CDR2 FQNEAQ. The V end was cut by 2 bases, the J end by 5 bases, with 14 bases between. The CDR3 nucleotides read TGTGCCAGCAGCTTAATGTACCTTGAAGGAGATACGCAGTATTTT. Protein sequence: CASSLMYLEGDTQYF. Full variable domain (remainder filled in from reference TRBV7-8 and TRBJ2-3): GAGVSQSPRYKVAKRGQDVALRCDPISGHVSLFWYQQALGQGPEFLTYFQNEAQLDKSGLPSDRFFAERPEGSVSTLKIQRTQQEDSAVYLCASSLMYLEGDTQYFGPGTRLTVL.

The V and J genes are TRBV11-2 and TRBJ2-5; 8 bases match TRBD1. V lost 5 bases to trimming and J lost 5 bases; unmatched junction nucleotides: 10. Per the germline V gene, CDR1 is SGHAT and CDR2 is FQNNGV. This CDR3 contains 15 residues. The CDR3 region is CASSPCGTGGETQYF. The CDR3 bases are TGTGCCAGCAGCCCATGTGGGACAGGAGGCGAGACCCAGTACTTC.

On this clonotype itself: The germline gene is not matched at one end of the junction; a read error may be the cause. The gene calls are TRBV11-3 and TRBJ2-1, with D perhaps given as TRBD1 or TRBD2 (5 bases each). The CDR3 covers 16 residues. Germline lookup yields CDR1 SGHNT and CDR2 YENEEA. This chain's CDR3 is CASSPTSRRRGNEEFF. CDR3 in DNA: TGTGCCAGCAGCCCCACTAGTCGGCGCCGGGGCAATGAGGAGTTCTTC.

This clonotype was observed once. This chain uses TRBV5-1 with TRBJ2-1; TRBD1 aligns across 10 bases. This CDR3 has 17 residues. CDR1 and CDR2 from the germline V gene are SGHRS and YFSETQ. The trim removed 4 bases at V and 3 bases at J, leaving 10 bases unmatched. CDR3 in amino acids: CASSPPRTGGHYNEQFF. The CDR3 DNA sequence: TGCGCCAGCAGCCCGCCCCGGACAGGGGGTCACTACAATGAGCAGTTCTTC.

A note on this clonotype: A much larger clone differs from this one at a single base, so this may be a read error. The chain combines TRBV4-1 with TRBJ1-1; a weak D match, TRBD1 (5 bases). The germline V gene has CDR1 MGHRA and CDR2 YSYEKL. The CDR3 is made up of 18 amino acids. V lost 0 bases and J 3 bases, leaving 20 bases between the germline ends. The CDR3 region is CASSQDFYPRRADTEAFF. The CDR3 coding sequence is TGCGCCAGCAGCCAAGATTTTTACCCCCGCAGGGCGGACACTGAAGCTTTCTTT.

This clonotype was seen only a few times. This could be a read error, since a much larger clone is one nucleotide away. The chain joins TRBV20-1 to TRBJ1-2; a weak D match, TRBD1 (6 bases). V was cut by 3 bases and J by 7 bases, with 15 bases left in between. The germline gives CDR1 DFQATT, CDR2 SNEGSKA (reference sequence). This CDR3 comprises 13 residues. Here the CDR3 DNA reads TGCAGTGCTAGGCCGCCTGGGGGCTGTGGCTACACCTTC. This gives the protein CSARPPGGCGYTF.

As for this clonotype: Because the CDR3 is missing its conserved closing phenylalanine or tryptophan, this is likely a read error. The V call is TRBV12-3 or TRBV12-4, the J call TRBJ2-7, with 9 nucleotides matching TRBD1. Germline trimming cut 2 bases from V and 3 bases from J; bases unmatched to any gene: 23. The CDR3 contains 21 residues. This CDR3 is CASSLLDPRGQGGPLNYEQYI. As DNA, the CDR3 is TGTGCCAGCAGTTTATTGGACCCAAGGGGACAGGGAGGCCCCCTTAACTACGAGCAGTACATC.

This clonotype is a singleton in its sample. Its ends do not fully match the called genes, so a read error is possible. CDR3: CSAPPRDRNAETLF. The CDR3 DNA reads as TGCAGTGCTCCTCCCCGGGACAGAAACGCTGAAACTTTATTT. The gene calls are TRBV20-1 and TRBJ1-1; 7 bases map to TRBD1. The germline V gene has CDR1 DFQATT and CDR2 SNEGSKA (reference sequence). The CDR3 contains 14 residues.

The chain couples TRBV6-5 to TRBJ1-1, with D unclear. Per germline, CDR1 MNHEY and CDR2 SVGAGI. Trimming took off 5 bases at V and 0 bases at J, with 7 bases between the two ends. This CDR3 has 13 residues. The CDR3 DNA reads TGTGCCAGCAGTGAAGGTGTGAACACTGAAGCTTTCTTT. This codes for CASSEGVNTEAFF.

Regarding this clonotype: One base away lies a much larger clone, so this may be a sequencing read error. J is TRBJ2-3 and V is TRBV20-1, with D possibly matching TRBD1 (7 bases). The germline V gene has CDR1 DFQATT and CDR2 SNEGSKA (reference sequence). The CDR3 length is 14 residues. The CDR3 region has the DNA TGCAGTGCTAGAGATTTCGGCGGGACAGATACGCTGTATTTT. Encoded protein: CSARDFGGTDTLYF.

Details on this clonotype: A read error may produce the germline difference seen at one junction end. The rearrangement links TRBV11-2 to TRBJ2-7; D gene uncertain. There are 14 residues in the CDR3. Per germline, CDR1 SGHAT and CDR2 FQNNGV. Here the CDR3 reads CASSLEVSSYERYF. CDR3 nucleotides: TGTGCCAGCAGCTTAGAGGTGTCCTCCTACGAGCGGTACTTC.